This record covers a single TCR beta chain. These data come from a study of blood T cell repertoires in COVID-19. Across the study: Sites across the United States, Italy and Spain contributed samples from acute and convalescent COVID-19.

V was clipped by 6 bases and J by 5 bases; unmatched bases: 6. The CDR3 sequence is 15 residues long. In germline, CDR1 is SNHLY, CDR2 FYNNEI. Libraries were prepared by immunoSEQ multiplex PCR; TCRdb keeps only in-frame clonotypes and omits some of them. In the table there are fewer than 250,000 clones, roughly 87% of which are singletons. The cohort comprised adults aged about 18 to 100 years residing in 24 US areas. The gene calls are TRBV2 and TRBJ2-3; 12 positions agree with TRBD2. Sequences were obtained from PBMCs or T cells enriched from blood (not recorded which). This receptor was taken from a woman aged 25 to 39 with acute COVID-19. DNA of the CDR3: TGTGCCAGCAGAGTCCCACTAGCGGGGGGAGATACGCAGTATTTT. This encodes CASRVPLAGGDTQYF. Complete variable domain (other parts from reference TRBV2 and TRBJ2-3): EPEVTQTPSHQVTQMGQEVILRCVPISNHLYFYWYRQILGQKVEFLVSFYNNEISEKSEIFDDQFSVERPDGSNFTLKIRSTKLEDSAMYFCASRVPLAGGDTQYFGPGTRLTVL.